This T cell receptor (beta chain) was captured in a study of cytomegalovirus exposure and HLA in healthy donors. Study-level information: Findings of an earlier analysis included roughly 110 million unique TCR beta sequences from some 190 million T cells. Findings and limits, study-wide: A prior analysis recorded that most TCR beta V segments were productive about 87% or about 30% of the time. Later analysis showed most CMV-associated TCR beta chains appearing HLA-restricted. Later analysis placed DRB1 highest and HLA-C lowest in TCR association rates, which differed by HLA locus.

Primers for the PCR totalled 60 Vbeta and 13 Jbeta. Clones were read by immunoSEQ multiplex PCR, and TCRdb kept only the in-frame ones, dropping some. The sample has over 150,000 clones, around 86% seen once. Remarks on this clone: What it binds is not known.

V lost 5 bases and J lost 3, with 14 bases in between. Germline-derived CDR1 and CDR2 are LNHDA and SQIVND (reference sequence). This CDR3 has 16 residues. This sequence originates from a man in his fifties in good health and CMV-seronegative. The chain has TRBV19 and TRBJ2-6; tentative D call: TRBD2 (6 bases). The specimen sequenced was PBMCs. CDR3 residues: CASSLSVGGGANVLTF. The CDR3 coding sequence is TGTGCCAGTAGTTTGTCAGTGGGAGGTGGGGCCAACGTCCTGACTTTC.